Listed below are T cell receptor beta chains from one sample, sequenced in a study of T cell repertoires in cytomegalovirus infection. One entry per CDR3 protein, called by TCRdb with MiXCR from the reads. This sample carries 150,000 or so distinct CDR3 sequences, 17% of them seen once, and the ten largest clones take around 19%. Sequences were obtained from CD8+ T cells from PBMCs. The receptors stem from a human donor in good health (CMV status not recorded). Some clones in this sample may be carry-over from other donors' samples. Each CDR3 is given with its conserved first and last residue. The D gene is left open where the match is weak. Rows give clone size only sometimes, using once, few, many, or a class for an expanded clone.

CDR3 DNA: TGTGCCAGCAGCCGACCCTTTTATGGCGGGGACCGGAGTTCACCCCTCCACTTT; CDR3 protein: CASSRPFYGGDRSSPLHF; V gene: TRBV7-9; D gene: .; clone size: .; CDR3 length: 18; J gene: TRBJ1-6
CDR3 DNA: TGTGCCAGCAGCTCCCGACACGACAGCACAGATACGCAGTATTTT; CDR3 protein: CASSSRHDSTDTQYF; V gene: TRBV11-2; D gene: .; clone size: .; CDR3 length: 15; J gene: TRBJ2-3
CDR3 DNA: TGTGCCAGTAGTACGGGACTTTACGAGCAGTACTTC; CDR3 protein: CASSTGLYEQYF; V gene: TRBV19; D gene: .; clone size: few; CDR3 length: 12; J gene: TRBJ2-7
CDR3 DNA: TGTGCCAGCAGCTTACAGGGAATGAACACTGAAGCTTTCTTT; CDR3 protein: CASSLQGMNTEAFF; V gene: TRBV7-9; D gene: .; clone size: few; CDR3 length: 14; J gene: TRBJ1-1
CDR3 DNA: TGTGCCAGCAGTTACTCACAGGGCCCAAACAATGAGCAGTTCTTC; CDR3 protein: CASSYSQGPNNEQFF; V gene: TRBV6-5; D gene: .; clone size: .; CDR3 length: 15; J gene: TRBJ2-1
CDR3 DNA: TGTGCCAGCAGCCCCCCTAGCGGGAGCGCCTACGAGCAGTACTTC; CDR3 protein: CASSPPSGSAYEQYF; V gene: TRBV7-9; D gene: TRBD2; clone size: .; CDR3 length: 15; J gene: TRBJ2-7
CDR3 DNA: TGTGCCAGCAGTTTTGGGACAGGCATCTCCAATGAGCAGTTCTTC; CDR3 protein: CASSFGTGISNEQFF; V gene: TRBV28; D gene: TRBD1; clone size: few; CDR3 length: 15; J gene: TRBJ2-1
CDR3 DNA: TGTGCCAGCAGTTCGACAGGGGATGAGGCCAAAAACATTCAGTACTTC; CDR3 protein: CASSSTGDEAKNIQYF; V gene: TRBV28; D gene: TRBD1; clone size: few; CDR3 length: 16; J gene: TRBJ2-4
CDR3 DNA: TGTGCCAGCAGCTTAGATTCAGTCGGCTCCTACGAGCAGTACTTC; CDR3 protein: CASSLDSVGSYEQYF; V gene: TRBV7-2; D gene: .; clone size: many; CDR3 length: 15; J gene: TRBJ2-7
CDR3 DNA: TGTGCCAGCAGTCCCCCCGAGGGACCGGGCACCGGGGAGCTGTTTTTT; CDR3 protein: CASSPPEGPGTGELFF; V gene: TRBV28; D gene: .; clone size: .; CDR3 length: 16; J gene: TRBJ2-2
CDR3 DNA: TGTGCCAGCAGCCCTAGTGGACAGGGAAACTCACCCCTCCACTTT; CDR3 protein: CASSPSGQGNSPLHF; V gene: TRBV7-2; D gene: TRBD1; clone size: many; CDR3 length: 15; J gene: TRBJ1-6
CDR3 DNA: TGTGCCAGCAGTTACTCGACTGCGGGAGCAGAGACCCAGTACTTC; CDR3 protein: CASSYSTAGAETQYF; V gene: TRBV6-2/TRBV6-3; D gene: TRBD2; clone size: few; CDR3 length: 15; J gene: TRBJ2-5
CDR3 DNA: TGTGCCAGCAGCCCGGGCACCGGGGAGCTGTTTTTT; CDR3 protein: CASSPGTGELFF; V gene: TRBV7-8; D gene: .; clone size: many; CDR3 length: 12; J gene: TRBJ2-2
CDR3 DNA: TGTGCCAGCAGCTTAGCAGGGGGCAGTAACACTGAAGCTTTCTTT; CDR3 protein: CASSLAGGSNTEAFF; V gene: TRBV7-6; D gene: TRBD1; clone size: many; CDR3 length: 15; J gene: TRBJ1-1
CDR3 DNA: TGTGCCATCAGTCCTGGGGGGGTGACTGAAGCTTTCTTT; CDR3 protein: CAISPGGVTEAFF; V gene: TRBV10-3; D gene: .; clone size: few; CDR3 length: 13; J gene: TRBJ1-1
CDR3 DNA: TGTGCCAGCAGCCAAAGGGACAGGGAACCCGGGGAGCTGTTTTTT; CDR3 protein: CASSQRDREPGELFF; V gene: TRBV14; D gene: TRBD1; clone size: .; CDR3 length: 15; J gene: TRBJ2-2
CDR3 DNA: TGTGCCAGCAGCGACCCGACAGGTGGGGGGGAAAAACTGTTTTTT; CDR3 protein: CASSDPTGGGEKLFF; V gene: TRBV7-2; D gene: .; clone size: .; CDR3 length: 15; J gene: TRBJ1-4
CDR3 DNA: TGTGCCAGCAGCCATAGCGGGAGTCCCTACGAGCAGTACTTC; CDR3 protein: CASSHSGSPYEQYF; V gene: TRBV7-3; D gene: TRBD2; clone size: .; CDR3 length: 14; J gene: TRBJ2-7
CDR3 DNA: TGTGCCAGCAGCCGGGACAGAAGCTTCTATGGCTACACCTTC; CDR3 protein: CASSRDRSFYGYTF; V gene: TRBV7-2; D gene: TRBD1; clone size: few; CDR3 length: 14; J gene: TRBJ1-2
CDR3 DNA: TGTGCCAGCAGCTTGGTGGTGACCTCAGGCAATGAGCAGTTCTTC; CDR3 protein: CASSLVVTSGNEQFF; V gene: TRBV5-4; D gene: .; clone size: .; CDR3 length: 15; J gene: TRBJ2-1
CDR3 DNA: TGCGCCAGCAGCTTGTCGACAGGGGTCAATGAGCAGTTCTTC; CDR3 protein: CASSLSTGVNEQFF; V gene: TRBV5-1; D gene: TRBD1; clone size: .; CDR3 length: 14; J gene: TRBJ2-1
CDR3 DNA: TGTGCTAGTGGTTTGGCGTCAGGGGTGAACACTGAAGCTTTCTTT; CDR3 protein: CASGLASGVNTEAFF; V gene: TRBV12-5; D gene: .; clone size: few; CDR3 length: 15; J gene: TRBJ1-1
CDR3 DNA: TGCAGTGCTAGAAAACCGGGACTAGCGGACTACAATGAGCAGTTCTTC; CDR3 protein: CSARKPGLADYNEQFF; V gene: TRBV20-1; D gene: TRBD2; clone size: few; CDR3 length: 16; J gene: TRBJ2-1
CDR3 DNA: TGTGCCAGCAGCTTAGTTCCCCCGGGGGAGCAGTACTTC; CDR3 protein: CASSLVPPGEQYF; V gene: TRBV7-2; D gene: .; clone size: few; CDR3 length: 13; J gene: TRBJ2-7
CDR3 DNA: TGTGCCAGCAGTTTCTTGGGGAGCTACGAGCAGTACTTC; CDR3 protein: CASSFLGSYEQYF; V gene: TRBV27; D gene: .; clone size: .; CDR3 length: 13; J gene: TRBJ2-7
CDR3 DNA: TGTGCCAGCAGCGGATCTCGAAAACGGGTCGTCTACAATGAGCAGTTCTTC; CDR3 protein: CASSGSRKRVVYNEQFF; V gene: TRBV11-2; D gene: .; clone size: .; CDR3 length: 17; J gene: TRBJ2-1
CDR3 DNA: TGTGCCACCGAACAGCAGTACTCCTACGAGCAGTACTTC; CDR3 protein: CATEQQYSYEQYF; V gene: TRBV28; D gene: .; clone size: few; CDR3 length: 13; J gene: TRBJ2-7
CDR3 DNA: TGTGCCAGCAGCTTGGGCGGCAAGGACAGAGGACAAGAGACCCAGTACTTC; CDR3 protein: CASSLGGKDRGQETQYF; V gene: TRBV7-7; D gene: .; clone size: few; CDR3 length: 17; J gene: TRBJ2-5
CDR3 DNA: TGTGCCAGCAGCCTTAGGGGGGACTGGATTCAAGATACGCAGTATTTT; CDR3 protein: CASSLRGDWIQDTQYF; V gene: TRBV7-2; D gene: .; clone size: few; CDR3 length: 16; J gene: TRBJ2-3
CDR3 DNA: TGTGCCAGCAGCTTAGCAGAGGATGGGGAGACCCAGTACTTC; CDR3 protein: CASSLAEDGETQYF; V gene: TRBV7-2; D gene: .; clone size: .; CDR3 length: 14; J gene: TRBJ2-5
CDR3 DNA: TGTGCCAGCAGCTTAGGCGCGGGAGGCTCCTACAATGAGCAGTTCTTC; CDR3 protein: CASSLGAGGSYNEQFF; V gene: TRBV7-6; D gene: TRBD2; clone size: .; CDR3 length: 16; J gene: TRBJ2-1
CDR3 DNA: TGTGCCAGCAGCCCTCGGACGTCACACCTGAACACTGAAGCTTTCTTT; CDR3 protein: CASSPRTSHLNTEAFF; V gene: TRBV7-8; D gene: .; clone size: few; CDR3 length: 16; J gene: TRBJ1-1
CDR3 DNA: TGTGCCAGCAGCCCTGTTAGCTCCTACAATGAGCAGTTCTTC; CDR3 protein: CASSPVSSYNEQFF; V gene: TRBV7-9; D gene: .; clone size: .; CDR3 length: 14; J gene: TRBJ2-1
CDR3 DNA: TGTGCCAGCAGTTACACAGGCAGGGGGCAGGGTGGCTACACCTTC; CDR3 protein: CASSYTGRGQGGYTF; V gene: TRBV6-6; D gene: TRBD1; clone size: few; CDR3 length: 15; J gene: TRBJ1-2
CDR3 DNA: TGTGCCAGCAGCTCGACAGGGGCCTGGGATACGCAGTATTTT; CDR3 protein: CASSSTGAWDTQYF; V gene: TRBV7-8; D gene: TRBD1; clone size: many; CDR3 length: 14; J gene: TRBJ2-3
CDR3 DNA: TGTGCCAGCAGCCCACTACCCCGGGACAGCTCCTACGAGCAGTACTTC; CDR3 protein: CASSPLPRDSSYEQYF; V gene: TRBV28; D gene: TRBD1; clone size: few; CDR3 length: 16; J gene: TRBJ2-7
CDR3 DNA: TGTGCCAGCAAAGAAGAAGGGACGGTCACTGAAGCTTTCTTT; CDR3 protein: CASKEEGTVTEAFF; V gene: TRBV28; D gene: .; clone size: few; CDR3 length: 14; J gene: TRBJ1-1